This entry features one TCR beta chain sequence. Many counts were recorded for this clonotype. There is no known antigen for this receptor. No base-level quality is on record; no much larger clone is a single base apart. These data belong to a study of breast tumors, draining lymph nodes, adjacent tissues (dated by TCRdb to the mid-2010s). As for the study more broadly: In breast cancer patients, the study compared the TCR beta repertoires of tumor, adjacent nontumor tissue and axillary lymph nodes. The study aimed to assess the relationships and possible T-cell exchange between tumor, surrounding tissue and draining lymph node repertoires in human breast cancer.

The germline V gene provides CDR1 SQVTM and CDR2 ANQGSEA. Spanning cysteine to phenylalanine, the CDR3 consists of 16 amino acids. Only CDR3 DNA is held: 48 bases, read in frame from base 1. General study outcomes and caveats: The similarity between tumor and nontumor tissue repertoires was significantly greater in luminal-like breast cancer than in basal-like breast cancer. A scenario in which most tumor T cells derive from the lymph node and then expand within tumor tissue was judged to be consistent with the data. T-cell repertoire diversity in tumors was found to be lower than in lymph nodes but higher than in nontumor tissue, and preferential V and J gene usage was observed. The conclusion that tumor T cells originate in lymph nodes was framed as consistent with a hypothesis rather than directly demonstrated.

The lymph node samples were taken from the axillary draining lymph nodes of breast cancer patients. TCRdb records Illumina HiSeq 2000 as the sequencer. TCR beta chain libraries were generated by multiplex PCR amplification. High-throughput sequencing was used to analyze the amplified TCR beta chain products. TCRdb passed the public sequencing reads through fastp at Q25 and MiXCR, retaining productive beta sequences. Identical CDR3 proteins give one entry, which carries the most common genes and DNA. The sample yields around 150,000 distinct CDR3 sequences; 32% were counted once. Of the sample, roughly 2.2% falls within the top ten clones.

The V and J segments used are TRBV29-1 and TRBJ2-2, and TRBD1 may be the D gene, going by 6 matching bases. Sequencing used axillary lymph node tissue. This clonotype was obtained from a female donor with breast cancer. Some clones in this sample may be carry-over from other donors' samples. This receptor carries the CDR3 CGTDRPERGGTGELFF. The bases read TGCGGGACGGACAGACCTGAGCGAGGTGGCACCGGGGAGCTGTTTTTT.